The 32 T cell receptor beta chains below all came from one sample that was sequenced in a study of sequential checkpoint blockade in melanoma (dated by TCRdb to between 2019 and 2020). In light of the paper, this sample's treatment or condition label describes: randomized to nivolumab then ipilimumab (arm A) or the reverse (arm B). The library was obtained by the immunoSEQ multiplex PCR assay. As stored in TCRdb, this immuneACCESS dataset retains in-frame rearrangements with V and J assigned. A fraction of the clones does not appear; measured against another copy, unresolved V genes explain less than half of the discrepancy, and the remainder lacks a known reason. Here the sample has tens of thousands of clones; less than 75% occur a single time. The ten largest clones capture around a fifth of the sample. The starting material was CD8+ T cells sorted from blood (inferred from file names), obtained from a patient given nivolumab and ipilimumab in sequence. These receptors were taken from a human donor with melanoma.

This clone occurred once. The chain recombines TRBV6-5 with TRBJ1-2; no definite D call. This CDR3 comprises 12 residues. The germline V gene has CDR1 MNHEY and CDR2 SVGAGI. Trimming shortened V by 5 bases and J by 0 bases, and 4 bases separated the two germline ends. The CDR3 loop is CASSPTNYGYTF. DNA of the CDR3: TGTGCCAGCAGTCCAACTAACTATGGCTACACCTTC.

This clone was detected only once. The chain links TRBV6-6 to TRBJ1-5; unclear D gene. Between the trimmed V and J ends, which lost 7 bases and 3 bases, there was a span of 16 bases. Germline CDR1 and CDR2: MNHNY and SVGAGI (reference sequence). This CDR3 is 15 amino acids long. CDR3 in amino acids: CASTGVGGYNQPQHF. In DNA, the CDR3 is TGTGCCAGCACCGGTGTGGGAGGGTACAATCAGCCCCAGCATTTT.

J is TRBJ2-7 and V is TRBV7-9, with a tentative D call TRBD1 (7 bases). V was pared by 6 bases and J by 6 bases, with 21 bases between. This CDR3 region has 15 residues. Per the germline V gene, CDR1 is SEHNR and CDR2 is FQNEAQ (reference sequence). CDR3 sequence (DNA): TGTGCCAGCAGTCCGGGGGACAGCTTTTACGTCGAGCAGTACTTC. Translated: CASSPGDSFYVEQYF.

The chain is built from TRBV5-4 and TRBJ1-2; TRBD1 matches 8 bases. Germline V CDR1 and CDR2: SGHNT, YYREEE (reference sequence). There are 14 residues in the CDR3. Germline trimming cut 8 bases from V and 3 bases from J; bases unmatched to any gene: 9. DNA of the CDR3: TGTGCCAGAACGGACAGGGACCCTCACTATGGCTACACCTTC. This translates into CARTDRDPHYGYTF.

CDR3 residues: CAWRDRAQEYV. The CDR3 bases are TGTGCCTGGAGGGACAGGGCCCAGGAGTACGTC. The rearrangement joins TRBV30 to TRBJ2-7, with 8 positions matching TRBD1. Trimming took 3 bases from V and 11 from J; bases not matched to a gene: 6. Germline CDR1 and CDR2: GTSNPN and SVGIG (reference sequence). This CDR3 contains 11 residues.

The chain recombines TRBV4-3 with TRBJ1-2; TRBD1 is a possible D gene (5 bases). From germline, CDR1 is LGHNA and CDR2 YSLEER. Trimming took off 0 bases at V and 8 bases at J, with 16 bases between the two ends. This CDR3 has 15 residues. CDR3 DNA sequence: TGCGCCAGCAGCCAAGATCCCAGGGCTCCGAGGGGCTACACCTTC. It encodes CASSQDPRAPRGYTF.

This clone has a single count. The V and J genes are TRBV7-9 and TRBJ2-5; maybe TRBD2 (6 bases). Trimming removed 8 bases from V and 2 bases from J, with 9 bases in between. Germline CDR1 is SEHNR and CDR2 is FQNEAQ (reference sequence). The CDR3 has 12 residues. CDR3 in DNA: TGTGCCAGCCGCGGGGTACAAGAGACCCAGTACTTC. Translating it yields CASRGVQETQYF. The variable domain in full, completed from reference TRBV7-9 and TRBJ2-5, reads DTGVSQNPRHKITKRGQNVTFRCDPISEHNRLYWYRQTLGQGPEFLTYFQNEAQLEKSRLLSDRFSAERPKGSFSTLEIQRTEQGDSAMYLCASRGVQETQYFGPGTRLLVL.

This chain uses TRBV13 with TRBJ2-5, with 8 positions matching TRBD1. The CDR3 has 17 residues. Germline values: CDR1 PRHDT, CDR2 FYEKMQ (reference sequence). J gave up 1 base and V 4 bases, and 11 bases lay outside the gene matches. The CDR3 DNA sequence: TGTGCCAGCAGCTCCCGTCAGGACAGGGAAGGCCAAGAGACCCAGTACTTC. This sequence encodes CASSSRQDREGQETQYF.

This clone was detected only once. The chain combines TRBV18 with TRBJ1-1; D is unresolved. The V end was cut by 6 bases, the J end by 4 bases, with 9 bases between. Germline assignment: CDR1 KGHSH and CDR2 LQKENI. This CDR3 region has 12 residues. This chain's CDR3 is CASSPEPTEAFF. CDR3 coding DNA: TGTGCCAGCTCCCCGGAGCCCACTGAAGCTTTCTTT.

V usage is TRBV9 and J usage is TRBJ1-4; D unresolved. Looked up from germline, CDR1 is SGDLS and CDR2 is YYNGEE. This CDR3 has 15 residues. The V gene lost 6 bases and the J gene lost 1 base, with 13 bases spanning the gap. This chain's CDR3 is CASTVGDRTNEKLFF. DNA for the CDR3: TGTGCCAGCACCGTCGGTGATCGAACTAATGAAAAACTGTTTTTT.

This clone appeared a few times. The rearrangement uses TRBV5-4 and TRBJ1-6, with a tentative D call TRBD1 (6 bases). From germline, CDR1 is SGHNT and CDR2 YYREEE (reference sequence). Deletions cut 9 bases from V and 7 bases from J, with 11 bases between. This CDR3 is 12 amino acids long. The CDR3 bases are TGTGCCACCCAGACAGGCAATTCACCCCTCCACTTT. It specifies CATQTGNSPLHF.

This clone turned up a few times. The chain couples TRBV7-3 to TRBJ2-2; D not resolved. V was trimmed by 5 bases and J by 3 bases, leaving 4 bases between them. The CDR3 has 12 amino acids. Germline assignment: CDR1 SGHTA and CDR2 FQGTGA. CDR3 sequence: CASSIYTGELFF. The CDR3 nucleotides are TGTGCCAGCAGCATATACACCGGGGAGCTGTTTTTT. The whole variable domain, remainder taken from reference TRBV7-3 and TRBJ2-2, is GAGVSQTPSNKVTEKGKYVELRCDPISGHTALYWYRQSLGQGPEFLIYFQGTGAADDSGLPNDRFFAVRPEGSVSTLKIQRTERGDSAVYLCASSIYTGELFFGEGSRLTVL.

The J gene is TRBJ1-4, the V gene TRBV7-9; 9 positions agree with TRBD1. This CDR3 comprises 14 residues. The V gene's germline CDR1 is SEHNR and CDR2 FQNEAQ (reference sequence). Germline trimming cut 4 bases from V and 8 bases from J; bases unmatched to any gene: 5. For the CDR3, the DNA is TGTGCCAGCAGCTACAGGACAGGGGAAGAAAAACTGTTTTTT. It yields the protein CASSYRTGEEKLFF.

The chain links TRBV5-4 to TRBJ2-5, with TRBD2 matching over 12 bases. The germline CDR1 and CDR2 sequences are SGHNT and YYREEE (reference sequence). V was pared by 0 bases and J by 5 bases, with 5 bases of the junction left unmatched. The CDR3 runs 16 residues. The CDR3 is CASSLELAGGRETQYF. The CDR3 nucleotides are TGTGCCAGCAGCTTGGAACTAGCGGGGGGCAGGGAGACCCAGTACTTC.

The chain combines TRBV10-3 with TRBJ2-7; 7 nucleotides align to TRBD1. The germline V gene encodes CDR1 ENHRY and CDR2 SYGVKD. CDR3 length equals 15 residues. V was pared by 4 bases and J by 3 bases, with 9 bases of the junction left unmatched. The CDR3 DNA reads as TGTGCCATCAGTGGGGGCGACAGGGTATACTACGAGCAGTACGTC. It specifies CAISGGDRVYYEQYV.

This clone was observed a handful of times. This rearrangement joins TRBV7-2 to TRBJ1-2; D is undetermined. The V gene's germline CDR1 is SGHTA and CDR2 FQGNSA. V was shortened by 5 bases and J by 8 bases, with 15 bases between the two germline ends. The CDR3 covers 13 residues. The CDR3 coding sequence is TGTGCCAGCAGCACAGCTCCGTCGAACGGCTACACCTTC. It specifies CASSTAPSNGYTF.

V and J are TRBV11-2 and TRBJ2-1; TRBD2 is a possible D gene (6 bases). The length of the CDR3 is 13 residues. Germline values: CDR1 SGHAT, CDR2 FQNNGV. Trimming shortened V by 5 bases and J by 9 bases, and 14 bases separated the two germline ends. CDR3 DNA: TGTGCCAGCAGCCCGGGGGTAGGCTTTGAGCAGTTCTTC. It is translated as CASSPGVGFEQFF.

Here the CDR3 reads CASSLRRGEKAFF. The CDR3 DNA reads as TGTGCCAGCAGCTTACGTCGGGGGGAAAAAGCTTTCTTT. The chain couples TRBV4-2 to TRBJ1-1; a weak D match, TRBD1 (5 bases). Trimming shortened V by 5 bases and J by 9 bases, and 16 bases separated the two germline ends. This CDR3 comprises 13 residues. The germline V gene has CDR1 LGHNA and CDR2 YNFKEQ.

V is TRBV10-3 and J is TRBJ2-1; 10 bases agree with TRBD1. The CDR3 is 15 amino acids. Germline V gene sequence: CDR1 ENHRY, CDR2 SYGVKD. V dropped 6 bases and J dropped 2; count of bases not matched to a gene: 4. The chain's CDR3 is CAISEGQGAYNEQFF. In DNA form, the CDR3 reads TGTGCCATCAGCGAAGGACAGGGGGCCTACAATGAGCAGTTCTTC.

This clone was detected only once. The chain uses TRBV27 and TRBJ2-7; 9 nucleotides agree with TRBD1. The CDR3 has 13 residues. V was pared by 2 bases and J by 4 bases, with 0 bases of the junction left unmatched. Germline CDR1 reads MNHEY; CDR2 reads SMNVEV (reference sequence). The DNA for the CDR3 is TGTGCCAGCAGTTTAGGGACAGGGTACGAGCAGTACGTC. Amino acids: CASSLGTGYEQYV.

The chain combines TRBV7-3 with TRBJ2-1; 9 bases line up with TRBD1. Germline V gene sequence: CDR1 SGHTA, CDR2 FQGTGA. The junction had 8 bases not matched to a gene; V was cut back by 4 bases and J by 4 bases. The CDR3 sequence is 16 residues long. The CDR3 is CASSYGTGQGYNEQFF. CDR3 nucleotides: TGTGCCAGCAGCTACGGGACGGGACAGGGATACAATGAGCAGTTCTTC. The whole variable domain, remainder taken from reference TRBV7-3 and TRBJ2-1, is GAGVSQTPSNKVTEKGKYVELRCDPISGHTALYWYRQSLGQGPEFLIYFQGTGAADDSGLPNDRFFAVRPEGSVSTLKIQRTERGDSAVYLCASSYGTGQGYNEQFFGPGTRLTVL.

The rearrangement joins TRBV28 to TRBJ1-6; D gene uncertain. This CDR3 comprises 15 residues. Germline V CDR1 and CDR2: MDHEN, SYDVKM. The V gene lost 4 bases and the J gene lost 9 bases, with 16 bases spanning the gap. The DNA of the CDR3 is TGTGCCAGCAGTTCGCCGGGCCTGGAGGGTTCACCCCTCCACTTT. Its translation: CASSSPGLEGSPLHF. Filled out from reference TRBV28 and TRBJ1-6, the complete variable domain reads DVKVTQSSRYLVKRTGEKVFLECVQDMDHENMFWYRQDPGLGLRLIYFSYDVKMKEKGDIPEGYSVSREKKERFSLILESASTNQTSMYLCASSSPGLEGSPLHFGNGTRLTVT.

The CDR3 nucleotides read TGTGCCAGCAGTTTGGAGACGGCCCAGATCTACGAGCAGTACTTC. Amino acids: CASSLETAQIYEQYF. The chain is built from TRBV27 and TRBJ2-7; D ambiguous. The CDR3 extends over 15 amino acids. Germline CDR1 MNHEY, CDR2 SMNVEV (reference sequence). Trimming stripped 3 bases from V and 3 bases from J, with 15 bases between.

The chain recombines TRBV15 with TRBJ2-5, with D maybe TRBD1 (6 bases). CDR3 size: 14 residues. Germline-derived CDR1 and CDR2 are LNHNV and YYDKDF (reference sequence). V lost 0 bases, J lost 4 bases, and 9 bases lay in between. DNA of the CDR3: TGTGCCACCAGCAGAGATACAGGGCGAGAGACCCAGTACTTC. Encoded protein: CATSRDTGRETQYF.

V gene TRBV6-5 combines with J gene TRBJ2-5; D is ambiguous. The closer fit of TRBJ2-7 to the DNA end suggests the J call may be wrong. CDR1 MNHEY and CDR2 SVGAGI come from the germline V gene. The CDR3 extends over 14 amino acids. CDR3 sequence (DNA): TGTGCCAGCAGTTACTCGGGCAGGATCTACGAGCAGTACTTC. It encodes CASSYSGRIYEQYF.

By sample share, this clone is medium-sized. The chain uses TRBV28 and TRBJ1-4; D is unresolved. CDR1 is MDHEN, CDR2 SYDVKM, per germline. The CDR3 runs 15 residues. The germline V and J ends were trimmed by 8 bases and 3 bases, with 16 bases remaining between them. This CDR3 reads CASRNGVSSNEKLFF. Written as DNA, the CDR3 is TGTGCCAGCCGAAACGGAGTGTCCTCTAATGAAAAACTGTTTTTT.

The chain recombines TRBV6-1 with TRBJ1-3; D is unclear. This CDR3 is built from 12 residues. The germline CDR1 and CDR2 sequences are MNHNS and SASEGT. This CDR3 is CGTRLSGNTIYF. In DNA, the CDR3 is TGTGGAACGCGACTTTCGGGAAACACCATATATTTT.

The rearrangement links TRBV7-8 to TRBJ2-5; TRBD2 agrees at 7 bases. Germline V gene sequence: CDR1 SGHVS, CDR2 FQNEAQ. CDR3 size: 12 residues. With 8 bases clipped from V and 7 bases from J, the junction kept 7 bases outside the gene matches. CDR3 nucleotides: TGTGCCAGCGGGACTACACGAGGGACCCAGTACTTC. This sequence encodes CASGTTRGTQYF.

V usage is TRBV6-6 and J usage is TRBJ1-1; D gene unclear. V dropped 7 bases and J dropped 6 bases, with 12 bases sitting between them. From germline, CDR1 is MNHNY and CDR2 SVGAGI (reference sequence). The CDR3 spans 12 residues. CDR3 in DNA: TGTGCCAGCAACATATTGGGCTCTGAAGCTTTCTTT. Translated, it gives CASNILGSEAFF.

J is TRBJ1-2 and V is TRBV15; 8 bases agree with TRBD1. CDR1 and CDR2 (germline): LNHNV, YYDKDF (reference sequence). The length of the CDR3 is 14 residues. V trimming: 3 bases; J trimming: 6 bases; junction bases outside the gene matches: 6. In DNA form, the CDR3 reads TGTGCCACCAGCAGCGGACAGGGATATCATGGCTACACCTTC. Its translation is CATSSGQGYHGYTF.

J is TRBJ1-6 and V is TRBV5-4, with 7 bases identical to TRBD1. The CDR3 sequence is 15 residues long. After removal of 4 bases from V and 3 bases from J, the junction contained 4 bases not matched to a gene. Germline V gives CDR1 SGHNT, CDR2 YYREEE (reference sequence). Here the CDR3 reads CASSPRDSYNSPLHF. CDR3 in DNA: TGTGCCAGCAGCCCCCGGGACAGCTATAATTCACCCCTCCACTTT.

The CDR3, as DNA: TGTGCCAGCAGCTTAGTCCGGGGGTACAGCACAGATACGCAGTATTTT. Protein: CASSLVRGYSTDTQYF. The chain uses TRBV7-9 and TRBJ2-3; D is possibly TRBD2 (6 bases). The CDR3 totals 16 residues. Germline V gives CDR1 SEHNR, CDR2 FQNEAQ (reference sequence). The V gene lost 1 base and the J gene lost 0 bases, with 11 bases spanning the gap.